A selection of T cell receptor beta chains follows, all from one sample in a study of T cell responses to AZD1222 COVID-19 vaccine. Sequenced by immunoSEQ multiplex PCR; TCRdb stores in-frame clones only, minus some. This table has approximately 100,000 clones, 87% appearing once. The input for sequencing was peripheral blood, taken on day 0 of AZD1222 vaccination. The source is an adult in good health. Each CDR3 is given with its conserved first and last residue. Fields, in order: V gene, J gene, CDR3 protein.

>TRBV5-4|TRBJ1-2
CASSRGQNYGYTF
>TRBV28|TRBJ2-5
CASSWGIWETQYF
>TRBV19|TRBJ2-3
CASSISTDTQYF
>TRBV5-1|TRBJ1-3
CASSWGAGNTIYF
>TRBV6-2/TRBV6-3|TRBJ2-6
CASSTGSSGANVLTF
>TRBV19|TRBJ2-7
CASSTQQGDEQYF
>TRBV5-1|TRBJ1-3
CASSLDSLSGNTIYF
>TRBV7-8|TRBJ1-5
CASSLLRGQSNQPQHF
>TRBV6-5|TRBJ1-5
CASSFEGGQPQHF
>TRBV2|TRBJ1-2
CASSGPGLLEGYTF
>TRBV5-4|TRBJ1-2
CASSLDKANYGYTF
>TRBV20-1|TRBJ1-2
CSAARAGYTF
>TRBV4-2|TRBJ1-2
CASPQARAVNGYTF
>TRBV14|TRBJ1-2
CASSQGKGYGYTF
>TRBV7-2|TRBJ1-1
CASSLGRNTEAFF
>TRBV7-9|TRBJ2-3
CASSFGGGTDTQYF
>TRBV7-3|TRBJ1-1
CASSPTTGHGAFF
>TRBV27|TRBJ2-3
CASSGHPGLAGGPDTQYF
>TRBV28|TRBJ1-1
CASSLRWGEAEAFF
>TRBV5-1|TRBJ1-1
CASSLEIRDTEAFF
>TRBV27|TRBJ1-1
CASSPTRSAGTEAFF
>TRBV12-3/TRBV12-4|TRBJ1-2
CASSTVPNYGYTF